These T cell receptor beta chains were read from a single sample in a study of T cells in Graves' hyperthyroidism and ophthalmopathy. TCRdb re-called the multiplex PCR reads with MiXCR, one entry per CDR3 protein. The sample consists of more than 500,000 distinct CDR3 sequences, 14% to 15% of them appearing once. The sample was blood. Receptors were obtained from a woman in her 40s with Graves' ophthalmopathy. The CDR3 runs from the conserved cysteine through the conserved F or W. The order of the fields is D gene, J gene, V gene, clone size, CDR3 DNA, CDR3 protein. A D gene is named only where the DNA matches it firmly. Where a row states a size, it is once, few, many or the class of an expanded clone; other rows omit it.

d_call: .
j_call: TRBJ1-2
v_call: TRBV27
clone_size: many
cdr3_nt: TGTGCCAGCATTCCTAAGGGGGACCCAGTATCTTCGAACTATGGCTACACCTTC
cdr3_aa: CASIPKGDPVSSNYGYTF

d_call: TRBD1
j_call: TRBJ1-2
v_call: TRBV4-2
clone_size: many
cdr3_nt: TGTGCCAGCAGCCACCGGGACAGGGGGCTGCTTTACTATGGCTACACCTTC
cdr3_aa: CASSHRDRGLLYYGYTF

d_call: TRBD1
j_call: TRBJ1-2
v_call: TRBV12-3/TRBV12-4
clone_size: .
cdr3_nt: TGTGCCAGCAGTTACGGGGGGACAGGGCGGAAGGATGGCTACACCTTC
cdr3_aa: CASSYGGTGRKDGYTF

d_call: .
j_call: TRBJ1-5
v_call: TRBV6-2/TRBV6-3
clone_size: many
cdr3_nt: TGTGCCAGCATGGCAGTTAGCAATCAGCCCCAGCATTTT
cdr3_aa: CASMAVSNQPQHF

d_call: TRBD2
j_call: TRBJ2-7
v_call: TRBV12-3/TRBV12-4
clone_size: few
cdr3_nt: TGTGCCAGCAGTCGCGGGAGGCCTTCCTACGAGCAGTACTTC
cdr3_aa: CASSRGRPSYEQYF

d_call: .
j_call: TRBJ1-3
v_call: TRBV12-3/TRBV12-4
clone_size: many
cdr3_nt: TGTGCCAGCAGTTCCATAGGGAGGGCGCCCGGAAACACCATATATTTT
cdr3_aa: CASSSIGRAPGNTIYF

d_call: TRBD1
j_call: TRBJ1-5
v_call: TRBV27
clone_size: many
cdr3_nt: TGTGCCAGCAGTTTATTCGTCGGGACAGGGATCGGGGCGAGCAATCAGCCCCAGCATTTT
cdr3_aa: CASSLFVGTGIGASNQPQHF

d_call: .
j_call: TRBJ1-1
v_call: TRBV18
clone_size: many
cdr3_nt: TGTGCCAGCTCAACGGGAGGGGGGGTAGTTGAAGCTTTCTTT
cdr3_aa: CASSTGGGVVEAFF

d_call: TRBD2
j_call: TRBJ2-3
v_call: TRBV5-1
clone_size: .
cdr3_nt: TGCGCCAGCAGCTTGGCCTTACTAGCGGGCACAGATACGCAGTATTTT
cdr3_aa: CASSLALLAGTDTQYF

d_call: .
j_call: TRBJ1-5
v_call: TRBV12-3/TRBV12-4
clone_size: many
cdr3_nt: TGTGCCAGCAGTTTACAGGGTCGAGGCAATCAGCCCCAGCATTTT
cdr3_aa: CASSLQGRGNQPQHF

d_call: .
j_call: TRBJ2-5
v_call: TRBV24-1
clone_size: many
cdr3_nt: TGTGCCACCAGTGACACTCCGGATCAAGAGACCCAGTACTTC
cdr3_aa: CATSDTPDQETQYF

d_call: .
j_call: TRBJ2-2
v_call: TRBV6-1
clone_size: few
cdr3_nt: TGTGCCAGCAGTGAATTCGCCAGCCCGAACACCGGGGAGCTGTTTTTT
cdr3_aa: CASSEFASPNTGELFF

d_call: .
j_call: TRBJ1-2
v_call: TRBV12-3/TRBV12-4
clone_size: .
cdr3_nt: TGTGCCAGCACCGGCCGGGGGGCGGAAGGCTACACCTTC
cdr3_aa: CASTGRGAEGYTF

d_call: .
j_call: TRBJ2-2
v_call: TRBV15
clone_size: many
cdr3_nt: TGTGCCACCAGCTTAGTAGCGGACACCGGGGAGCTGTTTTTT
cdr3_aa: CATSLVADTGELFF

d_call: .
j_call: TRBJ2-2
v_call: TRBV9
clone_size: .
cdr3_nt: TGTGCCAGCAGCGTACGCGCGGGGTTCGGGGAGCTGTTTTTT
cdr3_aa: CASSVRAGFGELFF

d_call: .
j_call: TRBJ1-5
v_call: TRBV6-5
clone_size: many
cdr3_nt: TGTGCCACGTCGGAGTATAGCAATCAGCCCCAGCATTTT
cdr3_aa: CATSEYSNQPQHF

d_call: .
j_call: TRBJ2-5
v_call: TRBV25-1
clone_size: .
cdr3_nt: TGTGCCAGCAGTGAATTGAGCGGAGGAGAGACCCAGTACTTC
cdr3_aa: CASSELSGGETQYF

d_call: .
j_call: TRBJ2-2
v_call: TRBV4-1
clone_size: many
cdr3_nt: TGCGCCAGCAGCCAAGCCATCGGGACCCACACCGGGGAGCTGTTTTTT
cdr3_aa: CASSQAIGTHTGELFF

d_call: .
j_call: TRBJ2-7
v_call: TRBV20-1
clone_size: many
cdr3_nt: TGCAGTGCTAGAAAGTGGGGGGCCCAGTTCTACGAGCAGTACTTC
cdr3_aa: CSARKWGAQFYEQYF

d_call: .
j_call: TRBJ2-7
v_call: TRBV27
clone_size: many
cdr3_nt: TGTGCCAGCAGTTTGGACAGTACTTACTACGAGCAGTACTTC
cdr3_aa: CASSLDSTYYEQYF

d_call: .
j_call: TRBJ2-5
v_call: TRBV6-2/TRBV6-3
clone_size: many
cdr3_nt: TGTGCCAGCAGTTATACTAGATGGCGAGGAGAGACCCAGTACTTC
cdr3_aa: CASSYTRWRGETQYF

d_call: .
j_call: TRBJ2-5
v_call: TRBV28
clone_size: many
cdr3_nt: TGTGCCAGCAGTTTTTTGGGTTACCAAGAGACCCAGTACTTC
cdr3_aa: CASSFLGYQETQYF

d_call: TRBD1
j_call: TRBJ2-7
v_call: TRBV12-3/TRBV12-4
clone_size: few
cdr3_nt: TGTGCCAGCAGTTTAGTGGGACAGGGGGACTACGAGCAGTACTTC
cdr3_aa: CASSLVGQGDYEQYF

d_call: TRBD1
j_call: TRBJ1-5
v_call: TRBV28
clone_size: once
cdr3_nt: TGTGCCAGCAGACATCCAACAGGGGGCCGGCCCCATCAGCCCCAGCATTTT
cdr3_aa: CASRHPTGGRPHQPQHF

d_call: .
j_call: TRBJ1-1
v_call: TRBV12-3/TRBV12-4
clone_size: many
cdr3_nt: TGTGCCAGCAGTTTAGCGCAGGGATCTGAAGCTTTCTTT
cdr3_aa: CASSLAQGSEAFF

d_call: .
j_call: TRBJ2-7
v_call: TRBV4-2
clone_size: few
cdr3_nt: TGTGCCAGCAGCCAAGACAGGGAAAGGAACTACGAGCAGTACTTC
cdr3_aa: CASSQDRERNYEQYF

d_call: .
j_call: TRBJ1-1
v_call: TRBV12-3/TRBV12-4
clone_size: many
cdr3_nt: TGTGCCAGCAGTTTAATGCGCTATGGTGAAGCTTTCTTT
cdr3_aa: CASSLMRYGEAFF

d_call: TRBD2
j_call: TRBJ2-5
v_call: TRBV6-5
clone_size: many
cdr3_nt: TGTGCCAGCAGTTCCGGGACTAGTAAAGAGACCCAGTACTTC
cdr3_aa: CASSSGTSKETQYF

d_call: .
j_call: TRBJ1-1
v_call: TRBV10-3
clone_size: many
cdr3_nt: TGTGCCATCAGTGGAGAGCAGGGCCGCATGAACACTGAAGCTTTCTTT
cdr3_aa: CAISGEQGRMNTEAFF

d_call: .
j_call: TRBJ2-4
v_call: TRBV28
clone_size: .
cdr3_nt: TGTGCCAGCAGTTCTCCGCCAGGGGTCTGGGAAAACATTCAGTACTTC
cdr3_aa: CASSSPPGVWENIQYF

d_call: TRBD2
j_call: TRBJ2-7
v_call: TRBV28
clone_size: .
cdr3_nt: TGTGCCAGCAGTATCCCTGGACTAGCGGGTCCCTCGACCCGCTACGAGCAGTACTTC
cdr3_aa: CASSIPGLAGPSTRYEQYF

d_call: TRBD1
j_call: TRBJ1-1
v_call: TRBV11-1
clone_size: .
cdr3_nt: TGTGCCAGCAGACCTGCTCTCGGACAGGGGAACGCTGAAGCTTTCTTT
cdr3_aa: CASRPALGQGNAEAFF

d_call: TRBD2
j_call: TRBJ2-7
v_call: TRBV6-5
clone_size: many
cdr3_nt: TGTGCCAGCAGTTACTCGGGAGGGAACTACGAGCAGTACTTC
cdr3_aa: CASSYSGGNYEQYF

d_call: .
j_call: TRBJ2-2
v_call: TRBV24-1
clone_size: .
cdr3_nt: TGTGCCACCAGTGGTGGGGATAACACCGGGGAGCTGTTTTTT
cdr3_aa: CATSGGDNTGELFF

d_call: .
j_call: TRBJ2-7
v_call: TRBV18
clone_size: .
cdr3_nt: TGTGCCAGCTCAGAGGAGGGCGGACCCTACGAGCAGTACTTC
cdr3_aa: CASSEEGGPYEQYF

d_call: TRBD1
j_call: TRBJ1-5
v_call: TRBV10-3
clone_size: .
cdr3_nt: TGTGCCACCAGGACAGGGGAGTATAGCAATCAGCCCCAGCATTTT
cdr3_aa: CATRTGEYSNQPQHF

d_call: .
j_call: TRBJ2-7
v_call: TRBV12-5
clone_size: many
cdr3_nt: TGTGCTAGTGGTTTCGGCGGGCGGGAGCAGTACTTC
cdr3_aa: CASGFGGREQYF

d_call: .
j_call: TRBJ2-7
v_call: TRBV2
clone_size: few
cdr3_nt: TGTGCCAGCAGGGAGGACACCATTCCCTACGAGCAGTACTTC
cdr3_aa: CASREDTIPYEQYF

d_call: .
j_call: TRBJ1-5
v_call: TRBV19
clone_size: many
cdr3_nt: TGTGCCAGTAGTAGGTTCAATCAGCCCCAGCATTTT
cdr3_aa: CASSRFNQPQHF

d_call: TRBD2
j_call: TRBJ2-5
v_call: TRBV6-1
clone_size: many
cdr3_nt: TGTGCCAGCAGCAGGGGACTAGCGGATTTCCAAGAGACCCAGTACTTC
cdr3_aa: CASSRGLADFQETQYF

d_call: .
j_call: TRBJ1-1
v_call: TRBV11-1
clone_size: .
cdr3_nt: TGTGCCAGCACCTTATTGGCTTCAGGGTGGAACACTGAAGCTTTCTTT
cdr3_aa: CASTLLASGWNTEAFF

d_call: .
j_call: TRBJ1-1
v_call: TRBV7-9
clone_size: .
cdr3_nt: TGTGCCAGCCAGATAGACACTGAAGCTTTCTTT
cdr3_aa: CASQIDTEAFF

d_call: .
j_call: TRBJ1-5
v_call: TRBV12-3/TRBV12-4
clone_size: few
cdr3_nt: TGTGCCAGCAGTCTCGGGAATACGGCTAATCAGCCCCAGCATTTT
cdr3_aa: CASSLGNTANQPQHF

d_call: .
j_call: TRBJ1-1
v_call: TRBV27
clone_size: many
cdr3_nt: TGTGCCAGCAGTTTCTCTCCAGGAGGAACCACTGAAGCTTTCTTT
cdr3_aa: CASSFSPGGTTEAFF

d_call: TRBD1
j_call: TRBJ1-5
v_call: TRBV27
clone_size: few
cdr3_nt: TGTGCCAGCAGTTCCGGGACAGGGCTAGGGCAGCCCCAGCATTTT
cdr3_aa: CASSSGTGLGQPQHF

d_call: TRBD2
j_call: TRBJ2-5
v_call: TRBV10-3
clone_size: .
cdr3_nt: TGTGCCATCGGGGAGGGTGGGGGTCTAGAGACCCAGTACTTC
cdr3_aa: CAIGEGGGLETQYF

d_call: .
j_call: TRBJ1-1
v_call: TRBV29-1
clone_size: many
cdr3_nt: TGCAGCGGAGACGCAGGAGCTGAAGCTTTCTTT
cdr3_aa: CSGDAGAEAFF

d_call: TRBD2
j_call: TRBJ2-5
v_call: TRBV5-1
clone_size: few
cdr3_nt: TGCGCCAGCAGCCTCGGGGAAGGACTAGTCGGTGAGACCCAGTACTTC
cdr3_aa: CASSLGEGLVGETQYF

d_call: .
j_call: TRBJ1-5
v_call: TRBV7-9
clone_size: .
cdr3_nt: TGTGTCAGCAGCCTAGAAGATCAGCCCCAGCATTTT
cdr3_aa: CVSSLEDQPQHF

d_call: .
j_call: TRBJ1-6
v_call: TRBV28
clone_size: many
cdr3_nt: TGTGCCAGCAGTCGGTCAGGGGCTTCACCCCTCCACTTT
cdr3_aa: CASSRSGASPLHF

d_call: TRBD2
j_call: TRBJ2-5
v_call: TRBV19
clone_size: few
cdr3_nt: TGTGCCAGTAGTACCCAAGCGGGGGAGACCCAGTACTTC
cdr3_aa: CASSTQAGETQYF

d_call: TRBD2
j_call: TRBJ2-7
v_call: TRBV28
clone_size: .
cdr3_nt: TGTGCCAGCAGTCCCCGGACTAGCGGGAGTATAGGCTACGAGCAGTACTTC
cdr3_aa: CASSPRTSGSIGYEQYF

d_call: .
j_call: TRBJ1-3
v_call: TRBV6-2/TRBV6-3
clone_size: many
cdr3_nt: TGTGCCGGAAGGACACCACAGGGAAACACCATATATTTT
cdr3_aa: CAGRTPQGNTIYF

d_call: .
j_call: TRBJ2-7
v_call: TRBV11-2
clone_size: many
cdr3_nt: TGTGCCAGCAGCTTAGGTCCCCTAAACTACGAGCAGTACTTC
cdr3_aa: CASSLGPLNYEQYF

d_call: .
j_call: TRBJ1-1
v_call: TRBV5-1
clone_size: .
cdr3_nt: TGCGCCAGCAGCTTGGGGGGGGCCTACACTGAAGCTTTCTTT
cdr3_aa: CASSLGGAYTEAFF

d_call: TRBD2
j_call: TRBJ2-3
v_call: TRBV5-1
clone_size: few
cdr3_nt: TGCGCCAGCAGCGCACGGGGTGCGGGAGCCTCAGATACGCAGTATTTT
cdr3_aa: CASSARGAGASDTQYF

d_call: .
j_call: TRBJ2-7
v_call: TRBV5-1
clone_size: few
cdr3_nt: TGCGCCAGCAGCAGGGACCCCGGGACTTCGACCTACGAGCAGTACTTC
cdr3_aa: CASSRDPGTSTYEQYF

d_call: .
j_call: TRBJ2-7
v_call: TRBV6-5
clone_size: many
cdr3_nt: TGTGCCAGCAGTTCTACAGGGTGGAACGAGCAGTACTTC
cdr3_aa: CASSSTGWNEQYF

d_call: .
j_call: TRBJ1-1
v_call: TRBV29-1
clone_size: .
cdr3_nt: TGCAGCGTTGGTCCCGGTGACACTGAAGCTTTCTTT
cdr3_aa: CSVGPGDTEAFF

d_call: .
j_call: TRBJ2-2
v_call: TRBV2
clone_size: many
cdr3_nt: TGTGCCAGCAGCGCCGATGAAACCGGGGAGCTGTTTTTT
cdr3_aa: CASSADETGELFF